This T cell receptor (beta chain) is drawn from a study of T cell clonality in common variable immunodeficiency. General study results and limits: Links between repertoire features and CVID complications were heterogeneity-limited. In common variable immunodeficiency, TCR beta chains reportedly carried fewer deletions and N-nucleotide insertions.

Turning to this clone: Its antigen remains unknown. Read data end 3 residues before the CDR3 end; the end is taken from the germline J gene.

Only in-frame clones appear in the TCRdb table, and some are missing; sequencing was by immunoSEQ multiplex PCR. This repertoire includes 15,000 to 17,000 clones. Germline CDR1 and CDR2: MNHNS and SASEGT. The CDR3 is 15 amino acids. The V end lost 1 base, the J end lost 5 bases, and 9 bases lay between the germline ends. CVID subjects were neither ill nor on immunomodulatory or immunosuppressive medication at sampling. The specimen sequenced was peripheral blood mononuclear cells. The sequence was collected from a human donor with common variable immunodeficiency. The V call is TRBV6-1, the J call TRBJ1-6; D is ambiguous. The CDR3 DNA, read in part, is TGTGCCAGCAGTGAAGTTTGGGCCAATAATTCACCC. Encoded protein: CASSEVWANNSP. The whole CDR3 sequence reads CASSEVWANNSPLHF.